This is a list of T cell receptor beta chains from one sample in a study of cytomegalovirus exposure and HLA in healthy donors. This table comes from immunoSEQ multiplex PCR, and its TCRdb copy is limited to in-frame clones, with some not included. The table includes 120,000 or so clones, 50% to 75% detected once. The sample comprised PBMCs. The receptor source for this set is a woman between 40 and 55 years old in good health and CMV-seropositive. Each CDR3 is given with its conserved first and last residue. Fields, in order: CDR3 protein, V gene, J gene.

CASRSGGVNEQYF	TRBV25-1	TRBJ2-7
CASSSPTGMGETQYF	TRBV7-9	TRBJ2-5
CASSFPVPVTGFAGELFF	TRBV11-3	TRBJ2-2
CASSGAGTINTEAFF	TRBV28	TRBJ1-1
CASSSNLYEQYF	TRBV5-5	TRBJ2-7
CASSQDVGGASYGYTF	TRBV4-1	TRBJ1-2
CASSGLAGGGEQYF	TRBV7-9	TRBJ2-7
CAISTLVGGKSGGYTF	TRBV10-3	TRBJ1-2
CASSEGTGQGEETQYF	TRBV10-1	TRBJ2-5
CSVRTGDSGNTIYF	TRBV29-1	TRBJ1-3
CASSEQLPWPGKNEKLFF	TRBV2	TRBJ1-4
CASSMGLAGGEGEQFF	TRBV19	TRBJ2-1
CASSSAGNHNSPLHF	TRBV11-3	TRBJ1-6
CASRGGETQYF	TRBV7-8	TRBJ2-5
CASSPGRDGYEQYF	TRBV18	TRBJ2-7
CASSFQGARTEAFF	TRBV5-1	TRBJ1-1
CASSIDGENTEAFF	TRBV19	TRBJ1-1
CASSPGQAWGNQPQHF	TRBV5-1	TRBJ1-5
CASSKWKRESTDTQYF	TRBV28	TRBJ2-3
CASGGGGTQETQYF	TRBV28	TRBJ2-5
CASSPPRQGTYEQYF	TRBV6-7	TRBJ2-7
CASSPPDRDGEQYF	TRBV18	TRBJ2-7
CAWTERGLGEQYF	TRBV30	TRBJ2-7
CASRPGSSGNTIYF	TRBV11-2	TRBJ1-3
CASSLERVGTDTQYF	TRBV7-6	TRBJ2-3
CAWSVRTGSGYTF	TRBV30	TRBJ1-2
CASSVGQGWYEQYF	TRBV7-9	TRBJ2-7
CASSFGVNEKLFF	TRBV7-8	TRBJ1-4
CASSPGQYLSYEQYF	TRBV5-1	TRBJ2-7
CASSLAQGQGSDTQYF	TRBV5-1	TRBJ2-3
CASSRTGLGYGYTF	TRBV9	TRBJ1-2
CASSHLPDRFNEKLFF	TRBV7-8	TRBJ1-4
CASSFSPGSGTDTQYF	TRBV7-9	TRBJ2-3
CASGFVAGVGPGELFF	TRBV12-5	TRBJ2-2
CASSSGLAGGPTGELFF	TRBV11-1	TRBJ2-2
CASSYSGQANTEAFF	TRBV6-5	TRBJ1-1
CASYRVTEAFF	TRBV28	TRBJ1-1
CASSPRGLSNQPQHF	TRBV5-6	TRBJ1-5
CASRVSSGSNEQFF	TRBV2	TRBJ2-1
CASSPRGTPDAYEQYF	TRBV9	TRBJ2-7
CASSEAGAPPLNQPQHF	TRBV2	TRBJ1-5
CASSLGGGKGFYEQYF	TRBV7-2	TRBJ2-7
CSASLPGFEFF	TRBV20-1	TRBJ2-1
CASSRDSRGYTF	TRBV5-6	TRBJ1-2
CSVSGLAVPGGPTDTQYF	TRBV29-1	TRBJ2-3
CASSQVPLATGELFF	TRBV14	TRBJ2-2
CSSSSQTYEQYF	TRBV7-9	TRBJ2-7
CASSQGAGEGYGYTF	TRBV4-2	TRBJ1-2
CASSLRQKLEQYF	TRBV7-6	TRBJ2-7
CASSYSQAGGSTEAFF	TRBV6-5	TRBJ1-1